Listed below are T cell receptor beta chains from one sample, sequenced in a study of blood T cell repertoires in COVID-19. Repertoires were generated with immunoSEQ multiplex PCR, while TCRdb's copy carries only in-frame clones and drops some. This table holds around 92,000 clones, roughly 88% found once. The material sequenced was peripheral blood. These receptors all come from a human donor in a cohort sampled during active COVID-19. Each CDR3 is given with its conserved first and last residue.

>14|TRBJ2-7|TRBV6-5
CASNKPGISYEQYF
>14|TRBJ2-7|TRBV30
CAWSYQAGAYEQYF
>12|TRBJ2-1|TRBV4-1
CASSHPYGEQFF
>11|TRBJ1-4|TRBV5-4
CASSSDEKLFF
>18|TRBJ2-4|TRBV25-1
CASSEGLAGVTAKNIQYF
>15|TRBJ2-1|TRBV11-2
CASSFGGGFYNEQFF
>15|TRBJ1-4|TRBV23-1
CASSQSSDSPEKLFF
>14|TRBJ1-1|TRBV19
CASQKGGWGTEAFF
>17|TRBJ2-6|TRBV10-3
CAISQGGGTAGANVLTF
>13|TRBJ2-7|TRBV5-6
CASSFGQGHEQYF
>12|TRBJ2-1|TRBV12-3/TRBV12-4
CASTWTGNEQFF
>15|TRBJ2-1|TRBV10-3
CAIRMTSGVYNEQFF
>17|TRBJ2-4|TRBV3-1/TRBV3-2
CASSLNIQGKAKNIQYF
>15|TRBJ1-6|TRBV7-7
CASSLDYGNGSPLHF
>13|TRBJ2-7|TRBV28
CASRDRGLNEQYF
>16|TRBJ1-5|TRBV28
CASSSLGDWSNQPQHF
>11|TRBJ1-2|TRBV10-2
CASTGDYGYTF
>13|TRBJ2-4|TRBV19
CASSSGGTAIQYF
>12|TRBJ2-1|TRBV5-4
CASSAVLNEQFF
>16|TRBJ2-1|TRBV11-2
CASSPLGGGVDSEQFF
>12|TRBJ2-1|TRBV7-2
CASSLVPDEQFF
>13|TRBJ2-3|TRBV19
CASSSGGGDTQYF